This T cell receptor (beta chain) was observed in a study of blood T cell repertoires in COVID-19. Study at large: The United States, Italy and Spain provided the acute and convalescent COVID-19 samples. T cells, B-cell-depleted T cells, or PBMCs provided the cDNA or gDNA that served as material.

V was shortened by 1 base and J by 0 bases, with 15 bases between the two germline ends. The CDR3 runs to 17 residues. Per the study methods: Quantification of nucleated cells was approximated via reference gene primer amplification. Assay: immunoSEQ multiplex PCR; the TCRdb copy retains only in-frame clones and omits some. From that table come the V and J calls and clone size; the DNA was used to work out D and trimming. Of under 200,000 clones in the sample, 75% to 90% were seen once. The receptor was derived from a woman aged 55 to 70 with acute or convalescent COVID-19. The sequencing input was peripheral blood. This sequence joins TRBV5-3 and TRBJ2-3; D is possibly TRBD2 (6 bases). TRBV5-3 is an ORF, and what it does is uncertain. The CDR3 is CARSLTVLAGSTDTQYF. CDR3 coding DNA: TGTGCCAGAAGCTTGACGGTTCTGGCGGGAAGCACAGATACGCAGTATTTT.